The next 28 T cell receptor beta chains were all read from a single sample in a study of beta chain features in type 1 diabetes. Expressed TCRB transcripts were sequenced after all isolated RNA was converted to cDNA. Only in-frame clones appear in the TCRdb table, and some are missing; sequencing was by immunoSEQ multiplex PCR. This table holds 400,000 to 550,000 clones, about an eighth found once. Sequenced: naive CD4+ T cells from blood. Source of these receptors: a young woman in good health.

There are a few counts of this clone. The CDR3 loop reads CASSYRGRALDEQFF. DNA of the CDR3: TGTGCCAGCAGTTACAGGGGGAGGGCCCTCGATGAGCAGTTCTTC. The V gene is TRBV6-5, the J gene TRBJ2-1, with D perhaps TRBD2 (7 bases). Germline assignment: CDR1 MNHEY and CDR2 SVGAGI. The CDR3 totals 15 residues. Trimming took off 2 bases at V and 8 bases at J, with 16 bases between the two ends.

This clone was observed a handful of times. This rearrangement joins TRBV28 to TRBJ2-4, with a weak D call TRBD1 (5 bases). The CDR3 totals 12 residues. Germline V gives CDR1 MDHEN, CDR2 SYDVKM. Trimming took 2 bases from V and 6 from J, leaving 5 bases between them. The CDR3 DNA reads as TGTGCCAGCAGTTTAGACAGAAACATTCAGTACTTC. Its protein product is CASSLDRNIQYF.

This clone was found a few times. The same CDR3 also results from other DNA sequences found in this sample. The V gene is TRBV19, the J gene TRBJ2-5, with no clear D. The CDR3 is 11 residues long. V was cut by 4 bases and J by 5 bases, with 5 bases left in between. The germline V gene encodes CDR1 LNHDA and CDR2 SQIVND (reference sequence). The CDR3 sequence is CASSSRETQYF. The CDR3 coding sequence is TGTGCCAGTAGTAGCCGGGAGACCCAGTACTTC.

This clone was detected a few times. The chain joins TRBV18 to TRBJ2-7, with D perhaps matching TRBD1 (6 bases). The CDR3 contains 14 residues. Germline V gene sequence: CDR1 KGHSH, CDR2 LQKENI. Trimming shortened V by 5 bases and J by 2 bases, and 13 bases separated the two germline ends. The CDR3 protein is CASSSRDTPYEQYF. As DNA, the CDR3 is TGTGCCAGCTCATCCCGGGACACCCCCTACGAGCAGTACTTC.

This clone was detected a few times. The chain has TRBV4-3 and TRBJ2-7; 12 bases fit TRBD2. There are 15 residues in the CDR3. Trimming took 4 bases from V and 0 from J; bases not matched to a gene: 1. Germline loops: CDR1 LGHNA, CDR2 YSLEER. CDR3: CASSRTSGDSYEQYF. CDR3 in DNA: TGCGCCAGCAGCCGGACTAGCGGGGACTCCTACGAGCAGTACTTC.

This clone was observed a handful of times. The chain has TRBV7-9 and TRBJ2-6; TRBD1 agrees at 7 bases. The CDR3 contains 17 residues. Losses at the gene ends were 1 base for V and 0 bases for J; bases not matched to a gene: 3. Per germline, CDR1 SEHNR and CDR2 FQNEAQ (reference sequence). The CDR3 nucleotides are TGTGCCAGCAGCTTAGGACAGGGTCCCTCTGGGGCCAACGTCCTGACTTTC. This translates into CASSLGQGPSGANVLTF.

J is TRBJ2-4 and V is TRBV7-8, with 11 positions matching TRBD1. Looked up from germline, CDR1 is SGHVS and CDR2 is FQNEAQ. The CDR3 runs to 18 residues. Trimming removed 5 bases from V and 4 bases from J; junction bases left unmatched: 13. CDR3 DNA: TGTGCCAGCAGCCCGCGGGGACAGGGGGATGTCGTTAAAAACATTCAGTACTTC. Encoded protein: CASSPRGQGDVVKNIQYF.

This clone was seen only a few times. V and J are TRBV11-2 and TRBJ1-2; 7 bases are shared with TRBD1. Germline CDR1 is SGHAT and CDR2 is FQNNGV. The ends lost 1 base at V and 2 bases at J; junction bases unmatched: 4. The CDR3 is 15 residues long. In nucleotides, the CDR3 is TGTGCCAGCAGCTTAGTGACAGGGCTCAACTATGGCTACACCTTC. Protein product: CASSLVTGLNYGYTF.

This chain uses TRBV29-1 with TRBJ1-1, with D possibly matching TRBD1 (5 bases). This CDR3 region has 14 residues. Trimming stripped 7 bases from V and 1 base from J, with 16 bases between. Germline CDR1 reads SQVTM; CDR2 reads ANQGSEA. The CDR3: CSAREGTENTEAFF. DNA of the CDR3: TGCAGCGCCAGAGAAGGGACGGAGAACACTGAAGCTTTCTTT.

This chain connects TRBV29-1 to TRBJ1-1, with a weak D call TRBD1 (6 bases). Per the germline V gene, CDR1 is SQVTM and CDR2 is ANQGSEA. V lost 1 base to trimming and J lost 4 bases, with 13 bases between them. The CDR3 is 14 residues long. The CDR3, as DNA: TGCAGCGTTGAAGTTCCGGGGGCAGGCACTGAAGCTTTCTTT. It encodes CSVEVPGAGTEAFF.

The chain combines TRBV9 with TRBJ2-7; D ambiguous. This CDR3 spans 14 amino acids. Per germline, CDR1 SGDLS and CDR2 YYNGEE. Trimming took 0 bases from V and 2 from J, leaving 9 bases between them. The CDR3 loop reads CASSVADGPYEQYF. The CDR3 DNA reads TGTGCCAGCAGCGTAGCTGACGGTCCCTACGAGCAGTACTTC.

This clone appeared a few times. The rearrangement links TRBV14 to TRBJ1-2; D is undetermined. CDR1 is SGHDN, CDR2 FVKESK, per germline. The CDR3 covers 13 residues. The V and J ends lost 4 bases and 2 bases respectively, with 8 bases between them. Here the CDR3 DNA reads TGTGCCAGCAGCCCGGACGGAAACTATGGCTACACCTTC. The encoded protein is CASSPDGNYGYTF.

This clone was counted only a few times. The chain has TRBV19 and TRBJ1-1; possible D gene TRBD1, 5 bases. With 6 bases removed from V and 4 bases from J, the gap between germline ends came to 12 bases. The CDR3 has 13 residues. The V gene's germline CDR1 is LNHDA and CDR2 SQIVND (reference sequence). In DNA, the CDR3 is TGTGCCAGTAGCCGAGGGACGGGCACTGAAGCTTTCTTT. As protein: CASSRGTGTEAFF.

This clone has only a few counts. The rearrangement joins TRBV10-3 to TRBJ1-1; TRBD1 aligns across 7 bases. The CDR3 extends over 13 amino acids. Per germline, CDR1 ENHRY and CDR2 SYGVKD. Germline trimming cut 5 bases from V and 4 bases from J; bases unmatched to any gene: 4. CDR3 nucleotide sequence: TGTGCCATCAGTAACAGGGGTAGCACTGAAGCTTTCTTT. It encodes CAISNRGSTEAFF.

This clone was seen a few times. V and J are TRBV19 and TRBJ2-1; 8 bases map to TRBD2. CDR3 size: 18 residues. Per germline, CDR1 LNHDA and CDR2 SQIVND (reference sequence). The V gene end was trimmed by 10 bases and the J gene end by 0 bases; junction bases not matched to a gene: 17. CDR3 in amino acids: CATRGGLGPGSSYNEQFF. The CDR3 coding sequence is TGTGCCACCCGGGGGGGACTAGGACCTGGAAGCTCCTACAATGAGCAGTTCTTC. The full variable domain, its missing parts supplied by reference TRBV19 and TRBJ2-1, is DGGITQSPKYLFRKEGQNVTLSCEQNLNHDAMYWYRQDPGQGLRLIYYSQIVNDFQKGDIAEGYSVSREKKESFPLTVTSAQKNPTAFYLCATRGGLGPGSSYNEQFFGPGTRLTVL.

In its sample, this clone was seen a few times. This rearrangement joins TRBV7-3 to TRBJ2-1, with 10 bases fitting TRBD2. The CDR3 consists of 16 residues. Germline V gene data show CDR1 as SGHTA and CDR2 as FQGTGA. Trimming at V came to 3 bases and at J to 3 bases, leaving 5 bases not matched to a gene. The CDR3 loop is CASSFSTSGVYNEQFF. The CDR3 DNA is TGTGCCAGCAGCTTCTCTACTAGCGGGGTCTACAATGAGCAGTTCTTC.

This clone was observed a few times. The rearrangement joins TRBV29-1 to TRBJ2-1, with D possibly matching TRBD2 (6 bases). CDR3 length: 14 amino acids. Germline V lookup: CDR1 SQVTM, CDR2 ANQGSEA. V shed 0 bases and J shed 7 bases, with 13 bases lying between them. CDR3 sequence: CSVEEWPRGNEQFF. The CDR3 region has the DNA TGCAGCGTTGAAGAATGGCCCCGGGGGAATGAGCAGTTCTTC.

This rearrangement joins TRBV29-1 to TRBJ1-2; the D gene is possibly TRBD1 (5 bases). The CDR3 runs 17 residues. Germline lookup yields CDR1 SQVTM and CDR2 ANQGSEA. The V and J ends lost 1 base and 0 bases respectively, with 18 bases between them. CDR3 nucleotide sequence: TGCAGCGTTGAAGGAATCCCGACAGAATATGCTAACTATGGCTACACCTTC. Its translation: CSVEGIPTEYANYGYTF. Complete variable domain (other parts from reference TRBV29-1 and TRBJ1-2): SAVISQKPSRDICQRGTSLTIQCQVDSQVTMMFWYRQQPGQSLTLIATANQGSEATYESGFVIDKFPISRPNLTFSTLTVSNMSPEDSSIYLCSVEGIPTEYANYGYTFGSGTRLTVV.

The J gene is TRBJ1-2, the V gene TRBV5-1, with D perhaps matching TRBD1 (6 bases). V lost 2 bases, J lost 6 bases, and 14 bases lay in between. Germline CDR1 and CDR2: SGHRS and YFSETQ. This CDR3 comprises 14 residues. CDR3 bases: TGCGCCAGCAGCTTAAAGGACAGACTGGATGGCTACACCTTC. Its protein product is CASSLKDRLDGYTF.

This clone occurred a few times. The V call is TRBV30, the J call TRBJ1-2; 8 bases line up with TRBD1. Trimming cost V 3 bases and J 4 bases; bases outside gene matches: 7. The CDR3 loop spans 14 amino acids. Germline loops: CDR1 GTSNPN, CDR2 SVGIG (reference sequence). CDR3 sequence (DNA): TGTGCCTGGAGCCCCAGGGGGCACCTCTATGGCTACACCTTC. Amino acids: CAWSPRGHLYGYTF.

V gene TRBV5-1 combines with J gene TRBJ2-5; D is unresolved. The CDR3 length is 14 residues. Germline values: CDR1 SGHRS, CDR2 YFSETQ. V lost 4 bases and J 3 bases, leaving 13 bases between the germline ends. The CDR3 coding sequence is TGCGCCAGCAGCCTTGGGATGTGGGAAGAGACCCAGTACTTC. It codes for CASSLGMWEETQYF.

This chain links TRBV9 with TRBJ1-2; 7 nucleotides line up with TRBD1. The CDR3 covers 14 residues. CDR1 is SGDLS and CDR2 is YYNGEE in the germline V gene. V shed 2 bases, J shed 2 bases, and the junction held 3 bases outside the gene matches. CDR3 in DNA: TGTGCCAGCAGCGTGTCAGGGGGAAACTATGGCTACACCTTC. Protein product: CASSVSGGNYGYTF.

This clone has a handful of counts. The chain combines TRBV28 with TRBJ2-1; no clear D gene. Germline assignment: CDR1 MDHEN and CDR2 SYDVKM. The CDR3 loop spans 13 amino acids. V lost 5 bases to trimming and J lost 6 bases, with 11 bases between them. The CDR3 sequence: CASSPRAPNEQFF. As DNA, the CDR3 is TGTGCCAGCAGTCCACGGGCCCCCAATGAGCAGTTCTTC.

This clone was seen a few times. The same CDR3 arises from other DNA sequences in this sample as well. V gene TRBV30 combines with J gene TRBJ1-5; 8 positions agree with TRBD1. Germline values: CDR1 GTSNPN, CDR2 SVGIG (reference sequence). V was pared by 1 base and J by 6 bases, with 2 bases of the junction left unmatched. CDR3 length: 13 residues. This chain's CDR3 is CAWSGTGSQPQHF. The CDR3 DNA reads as TGTGCCTGGAGTGGGACAGGGAGTCAGCCCCAGCATTTT.

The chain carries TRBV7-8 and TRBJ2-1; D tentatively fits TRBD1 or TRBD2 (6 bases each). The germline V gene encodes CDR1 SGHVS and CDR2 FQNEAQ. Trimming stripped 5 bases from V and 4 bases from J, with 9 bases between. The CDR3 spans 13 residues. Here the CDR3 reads CASSEGGYNEQFF. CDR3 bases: TGTGCCAGCAGCGAGGGGGGATACAATGAGCAGTTCTTC. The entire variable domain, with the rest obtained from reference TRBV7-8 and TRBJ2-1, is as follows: GAGVSQSPRYKVAKRGQDVALRCDPISGHVSLFWYQQALGQGPEFLTYFQNEAQLDKSGLPSDRFFAERPEGSVSTLKIQRTQQEDSAVYLCASSEGGYNEQFFGPGTRLTVL.

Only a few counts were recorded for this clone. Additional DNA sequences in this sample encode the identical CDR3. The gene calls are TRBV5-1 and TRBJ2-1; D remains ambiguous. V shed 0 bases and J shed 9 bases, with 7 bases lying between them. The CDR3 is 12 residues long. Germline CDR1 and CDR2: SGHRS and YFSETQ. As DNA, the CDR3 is TGCGCCAGCAGCTTGGTTGCTGTTGAGCAGTTCTTC. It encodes CASSLVAVEQFF. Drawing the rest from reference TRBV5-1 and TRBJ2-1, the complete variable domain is KAGVTQTPRYLIKTRGQQVTLSCSPISGHRSVSWYQQTPGQGLQFLFEYFSETQRNKGNFPGRFSGRQFSNSRSEMNVSTLELGDSALYLCASSLVAVEQFFGPGTRLTVL.

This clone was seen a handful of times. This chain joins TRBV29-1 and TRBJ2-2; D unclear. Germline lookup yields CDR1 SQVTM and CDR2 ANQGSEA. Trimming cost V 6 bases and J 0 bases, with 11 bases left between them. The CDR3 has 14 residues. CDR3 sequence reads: CSVGSRSNTGELFF. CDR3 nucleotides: TGCAGCGTGGGGTCCCGTTCGAACACCGGGGAGCTGTTTTTT.

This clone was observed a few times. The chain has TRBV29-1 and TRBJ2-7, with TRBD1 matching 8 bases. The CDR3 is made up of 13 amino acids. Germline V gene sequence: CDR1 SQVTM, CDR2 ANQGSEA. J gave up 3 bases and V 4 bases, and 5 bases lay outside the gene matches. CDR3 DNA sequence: TGCAGCGTTGTACAGGGGGATGTCTACGAGCAGTACTTC. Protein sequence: CSVVQGDVYEQYF.